Below are 20 T cell receptor beta chains sequenced from a single sample in a study of shared clonotypes between healthy human individuals. Produced via immunoSEQ multiplex PCR; TCRdb's table is partial and in-frame only. The data show a few million clones, 90% to 97% seen once. Sequencing was performed on naive CD4+ T cells sorted from blood. Subset: CD45RA+ positively selected. The receptors come from a man between 18 and 29 years old in good health.

V is TRBV4-3 and J is TRBJ1-3, with a weak D call TRBD1 (6 bases). Germline assignment: CDR1 LGHNA and CDR2 YSLEER. This CDR3 is 15 amino acids long. V lost 0 bases, J lost 4 bases, and 10 bases lay in between. For the CDR3, the DNA is TGCGCCAGCAGCCAAGATAGGGGACAAGGAAACACCATATATTTT. The encoded protein is CASSQDRGQGNTIYF.

In this sample, this clone turned up once. CDR3 amino acids: CASSLETDNEQFF. The CDR3 DNA reads TGTGCCAGCAGCTTAGAGACAGACAATGAGCAGTTCTTC. The chain recombines TRBV11-2 with TRBJ2-1; tentatively, D is TRBD1 (5 bases). Germline assignment: CDR1 SGHAT and CDR2 FQNNGV. Between the trimmed V and J ends, which lost 0 bases and 5 bases, there was a span of 5 bases. The CDR3 runs 13 residues.

The V and J genes are TRBV6-5 and TRBJ1-1, with unresolved D. V lost 2 bases, J lost 1 base, and 8 bases lay in between. In germline, CDR1 is MNHEY, CDR2 SVGAGI. There are 14 residues in the CDR3. The CDR3 sequence is CASSYGSRNTEAFF. In DNA form, the CDR3 reads TGTGCCAGCAGTTACGGGTCCAGGAACACTGAAGCTTTCTTT.

This sequence joins TRBV7-9 and TRBJ2-2; D call uncertain. CDR1 is SEHNR, CDR2 FQNEAQ, per germline (reference sequence). Trimming removed 3 bases from V and 3 bases from J, with 8 bases in between. CDR3 length: 14 residues. In DNA, the CDR3 is TGTGCCAGCAGCTTGATTAGTTACACCGGGGAGCTGTTTTTT. It encodes CASSLISYTGELFF.

V and J are TRBV5-6 and TRBJ2-5; D possibly uses TRBD1 or TRBD2 (5 bases each). Germline lookup yields CDR1 SGHDT and CDR2 YYEEEE. Deletions cut 1 base from V and 2 bases from J, with 12 bases between. This CDR3 is 15 amino acids long. CDR3 coding DNA: TGTGCCAGCAGCTTGCCCGGGGCGATGCAAGAGACCCAGTACTTC. Its translation: CASSLPGAMQETQYF.

The V call is TRBV5-6, the J call TRBJ2-2, with D possibly TRBD2 on 5 matching bases. The germline gives CDR1 SGHDT, CDR2 YYEEEE. The CDR3 has 18 residues. The V end lost 4 bases, the J end lost 3 bases, and 22 bases lay between the germline ends. CDR3 sequence (DNA): TGTGCCAGCAGCACCCAAGGCGGAGGTAGAGGCGACACCGGGGAGCTGTTTTTT. Protein sequence: CASSTQGGGRGDTGELFF.

This chain connects TRBV7-9 to TRBJ2-7; 7 positions agree with TRBD2. V trimming: 3 bases; J trimming: 2 bases; junction bases outside the gene matches: 4. In germline, CDR1 is SEHNR, CDR2 FQNEAQ (reference sequence). The CDR3 spans 14 residues. The CDR3 DNA follows: TGTGCCAGCAGCTTGACGGGACTAACCTACGAGCAGTACTTC. It translates to CASSLTGLTYEQYF. The full variable domain, completed using reference TRBV7-9 and TRBJ2-7, is DTGVSQNPRHKITKRGQNVTFRCDPISEHNRLYWYRQTLGQGPEFLTYFQNEAQLEKSRLLSDRFSAERPKGSFSTLEIQRTEQGDSAMYLCASSLTGLTYEQYFGPGTRLTVT.

The V and J genes are TRBV5-1 and TRBJ2-1; TRBD2 aligns across 8 bases. The CDR3 is 16 amino acids. Trimming cost V 0 bases and J 6 bases; bases outside gene matches: 8. Germline V lookup: CDR1 SGHRS, CDR2 YFSETQ. The CDR3 nucleotides read TGCGCCAGCAGCTTGGTGGGTAGCGGGACCATCAATGAGCAGTTCTTC. Protein sequence: CASSLVGSGTINEQFF.

This clone appeared once. The chain couples TRBV28 to TRBJ1-2; TRBD1 is a possible D gene (5 bases). This CDR3 contains 14 residues. With 3 bases removed from V and 4 bases from J, the gap between germline ends came to 12 bases. Germline-derived CDR1 and CDR2 are MDHEN and SYDVKM. DNA for the CDR3: TGTGCCAGCAGTTTTGGGGACGCAGTCTATGGCTACACCTTC. Residues: CASSFGDAVYGYTF.

The chain couples TRBV10-3 to TRBJ2-3; 7 bases match TRBD2. The CDR3 spans 15 residues. Germline CDR1 is ENHRY and CDR2 is SYGVKD. Unmatched junction bases numbered 3, after V lost 3 bases and J lost 0 bases. In nucleotides, the CDR3 is TGTGCCATCAGTGATTTTAGCGGGAGCACAGATACGCAGTATTTT. Protein product: CAISDFSGSTDTQYF.

The chain joins TRBV10-3 to TRBJ1-5; D may be TRBD1 (5 bases). Germline V lookup: CDR1 ENHRY, CDR2 SYGVKD. Trimming removed 0 bases at V and 0 bases at J, with 9 bases between. The CDR3 covers 16 residues. The CDR3 reads CAISESPGGSNQPQHF. Written as DNA, the CDR3 is TGTGCCATCAGTGAGTCTCCCGGGGGTAGCAATCAGCCCCAGCATTTT.

The chain uses TRBV5-4 and TRBJ1-1; D not resolved. Germline loops: CDR1 SGHNT, CDR2 YYREEE (reference sequence). This CDR3 is built from 13 residues. The germline V and J ends were trimmed by 1 base and 6 bases, with 10 bases remaining between them. The CDR3 DNA reads TGTGCCAGCAGCTTGTGGTCCCGGGCTGAAGCTTTCTTT. Protein: CASSLWSRAEAFF.

J is TRBJ1-5 and V is TRBV6-1; D is possibly TRBD1 (5 bases). This CDR3 has 16 residues. Trimming removed 0 bases from V and 2 bases from J, with 11 bases in between. Germline CDR1 reads MNHNS; CDR2 reads SASEGT. CDR3 DNA sequence: TGTGCCAGCAGTGAAGCGGGGGGGGTCGGCAATCAGCCCCAGCATTTT. Amino acid sequence: CASSEAGGVGNQPQHF.

The chain combines TRBV6-5 with TRBJ2-2; 9 bases align to TRBD2. V trimming: 10 bases; J trimming: 0 bases; junction bases outside the gene matches: 3. Germline V CDR1 and CDR2: MNHEY, SVGAGI. CDR3 length: 14 amino acids. The CDR3 DNA follows: TGTGCCACCAGACTAGCGGCGAACACCGGGGAGCTGTTTTTT. Protein product: CATRLAANTGELFF.

The chain joins TRBV6-1 to TRBJ1-1; tentatively, D is TRBD1 (5 bases). V was clipped by 7 bases and J by 5 bases, with 11 bases between them. Looked up from germline, CDR1 is MNHNS and CDR2 is SASEGT. This CDR3 has 12 amino acids. The CDR3: CASNWGETEAFF. DNA for the CDR3: TGTGCCAGCAATTGGGGCGAGACTGAAGCTTTCTTT.

This rearrangement joins TRBV28 to TRBJ2-2, with 9 bases fitting TRBD1. Germline-derived CDR1 and CDR2 are MDHEN and SYDVKM. The CDR3 consists of 16 residues. V lost 4 bases, J lost 3 bases, and 6 bases stayed unmatched. The CDR3 is CASSSTGGADTGELFF. The CDR3 nucleotides are TGTGCCAGCAGTTCCACAGGGGGCGCGGACACCGGGGAGCTGTTTTTT.

The chain combines TRBV5-4 with TRBJ2-1; 9 positions agree with TRBD1. The length of the CDR3 is 16 residues. The V gene's germline CDR1 is SGHNT and CDR2 YYREEE (reference sequence). After removal of 8 bases from V and 5 bases from J, the junction contained 14 bases not matched to a gene. The CDR3 region is CASPGGTGGADNEQFF. DNA for the CDR3: TGTGCCAGTCCTGGGGGAACAGGGGGCGCAGACAATGAGCAGTTCTTC.

This clone appeared once. This chain joins TRBV27 and TRBJ2-4; D may be TRBD1 (7 bases). Trimming stripped 7 bases from V and 2 bases from J, with 15 bases between. Germline V gives CDR1 MNHEY, CDR2 SMNVEV (reference sequence). The CDR3 is 15 amino acids. This CDR3 is CASMEAGGTKNIQYF. CDR3 DNA sequence: TGTGCCAGCATGGAAGCAGGGGGGACCAAAAACATTCAGTACTTC.

The chain employs TRBV6-1 and TRBJ2-7, with TRBD1 identical over 8 bases. This CDR3 has 13 residues. The V and J ends lost 8 bases and 4 bases, in that order; junction bases with no gene match: 7. Germline assignment: CDR1 MNHNS and CDR2 SASEGT. In DNA form, the CDR3 reads TGTGCCAGCGGGCGGGACAGGATGTACGAGCAGTACTTC. It encodes CASGRDRMYEQYF.

The chain joins TRBV10-3 to TRBJ2-4; 11 nucleotides line up with TRBD2. Germline V gives CDR1 ENHRY, CDR2 SYGVKD. There are 16 residues in the CDR3. V gave up 2 bases and J gave up 9 bases; unmatched junction bases: 9. The CDR3 protein is CAISEPIAGGQSIQYF. CDR3 DNA sequence: TGTGCCATCAGTGAGCCTATAGCGGGGGGGCAAAGCATTCAGTACTTC.